This TCR beta chain is from a study of blood T cell repertoires in COVID-19. In the study overall: Acute and convalescent COVID-19 samples came from the United States, Italy and Spain. T cells, B-cell-depleted T cells, or PBMCs provided the cDNA or gDNA that served as material.

Patients of the Seattle cohort, enrolled during active infection, were followed longitudinally. Looked up from germline, CDR1 is LNHDA and CDR2 is SQIVND (reference sequence). The CDR3 sequence is 15 residues long. The V end lost 5 bases, the J end lost 4 bases, and 14 bases lay between the germline ends. Assay: immunoSEQ multiplex PCR; the TCRdb copy retains only in-frame clones and omits some. The table records a few hundred thousand clones, approximately 89% of them present only once. The sequence was collected from a woman in her seventies with COVID-19, enrolled during active disease. The V and J genes are TRBV19 and TRBJ1-4; unclear D gene. Source material: peripheral blood. CDR3 coding DNA: TGTGCCAGTAGTCTTGACGGGGTTGGTAATGAAAAACTGTTTTTT. It is translated as CASSLDGVGNEKLFF.